Listed here are 17 T cell receptor beta chains from one sample, sequenced in a study of beta chain features in type 1 diabetes. cDNA synthesis used the whole RNA isolate, giving expressed TCRB sequences. TCRdb's copy holds only in-frame clones and misses some; the assay was immunoSEQ multiplex PCR. The repertoire holds 600,000 to 650,000 clones, roughly a sixth seen once, with approximately 0.087% in the top ten. Sequenced: naive CD4+ T cells from blood. Receptors originate from a man between 18 and 35 years old in good health.

This clone was seen a handful of times. V usage is TRBV25-1 and J usage is TRBJ2-5; TRBD2 is a possible D gene (6 bases). This CDR3 comprises 14 residues. V lost 4 bases and J 1 base, leaving 10 bases between the germline ends. Looked up from germline, CDR1 is MGHDK and CDR2 is SYGVNS. In DNA form, the CDR3 reads TGTGCCAGCAGTGTCGCTAGCGCCCAAGAGACCCAGTACTTC. Protein sequence: CASSVASAQETQYF.

The sample holds a few counts of this clone. The rearrangement uses TRBV4-1 and TRBJ2-7; a possible D gene is TRBD2 (6 bases). The V end lost 1 base, the J end lost 4 bases, and 20 bases lay between the germline ends. This CDR3 spans 17 amino acids. Germline CDR1 and CDR2: MGHRA and YSYEKL. CDR3 loop: CASSQGGKGSGKYEQYF. The DNA for the CDR3 is TGCGCCAGCAGCCAAGGCGGGAAGGGCTCGGGCAAGTACGAGCAGTACTTC.

This clone was recorded a few times. The gene calls are TRBV29-1 and TRBJ1-4, with 8 nucleotides matching TRBD1. The V and J ends lost 4 bases and 5 bases, in that order; junction bases with no gene match: 6. Per the germline V gene, CDR1 is SQVTM and CDR2 is ANQGSEA. This CDR3 is built from 14 residues. The CDR3 coding sequence is TGCAGCGTTGTATACAGGGGGACAAATGAAAAACTGTTTTTT. Its protein is CSVVYRGTNEKLFF. Using reference TRBV29-1 and TRBJ1-4 for the parts outside the CDR3, the full variable domain is SAVISQKPSRDICQRGTSLTIQCQVDSQVTMMFWYRQQPGQSLTLIATANQGSEATYESGFVIDKFPISRPNLTFSTLTVSNMSPEDSSIYLCSVVYRGTNEKLFFGSGTQLSVL.

The J gene is TRBJ2-1, the V gene TRBV7-7; no firm D call. From germline, CDR1 is SSHAT and CDR2 FNYEAQ (reference sequence). The CDR3 runs to 13 residues. Trimming stripped 3 bases from V and 5 bases from J, with 8 bases between. The CDR3 region has the DNA TGTGCCAGCAGCTTGGTGGGCCACAATGAGCAGTTCTTC. Protein: CASSLVGHNEQFF. The variable domain in full, with the rest retrieved from reference TRBV7-7 and TRBJ2-1, is GAGVSQSPRYKVTKRGQDVTLRCDPISSHATLYWYQQALGQGPEFLTYFNYEAQPDKSGLPSDRFSAERPEGSISTLTIQRTEQRDSAMYRCASSLVGHNEQFFGPGTRLTVL.

There are a few counts of this clone. The chain links TRBV7-3 to TRBJ2-7; no firm D call. Germline-derived CDR1 and CDR2 are SGHTA and FQGTGA. Trimming took off 0 bases at V and 7 bases at J, with 10 bases between the two ends. CDR3 size: 13 residues. This CDR3 is CASSLTNREEQYF. DNA for the CDR3: TGTGCCAGCAGCTTAACGAATCGTGAGGAGCAGTACTTC.

Comment on this clone: At one boundary the junction diverges from the germline segment, which might be a read error. This sequence joins TRBV20-1 and TRBJ1-1, with D unresolved. This CDR3 is built from 10 residues. Germline V gene data show CDR1 as DFQATT and CDR2 as SNEGSKA (reference sequence). Here the CDR3 DNA reads TGCAGTGCTGGAGATCCAAAAGCTTTCTTT. Its protein product is CSAGDPKAFF.

The V call is TRBV7-2, the J call TRBJ2-7; TRBD2 matches 8 bases. The CDR3 runs to 16 residues. Germline V gives CDR1 SGHTA, CDR2 FQGNSA. The V segment lost 1 base and the J segment 3 bases; nucleotides outside the gene matches: 8. Written as DNA, the CDR3 is TGTGCCAGCAGCTTAGGTGTAGCGGGACCCCTCTACGAGCAGTACTTC. Translating gives CASSLGVAGPLYEQYF.

This chain uses TRBV9 with TRBJ2-5; 8 positions match TRBD1. CDR1 and CDR2 from the germline V gene are SGDLS and YYNGEE. V dropped 2 bases and J dropped 2; count of bases not matched to a gene: 8. There are 16 residues in the CDR3. In nucleotides, the CDR3 is TGTGCCAGCAGCGTCAGAGGGTACAGGGGGCAAGAGACCCAGTACTTC. This encodes CASSVRGYRGQETQYF.

This clone was seen a handful of times. V and J are TRBV7-9 and TRBJ1-2; D is unresolved. CDR1 SEHNR and CDR2 FQNEAQ come from the germline V gene (reference sequence). This CDR3 comprises 12 residues. Trimming shortened V by 0 bases and J by 8 bases, and 7 bases separated the two germline ends. The CDR3, as DNA: TGTGCCAGCAGCTTAGCGGACCGGGGCTACACCTTC. Amino acids: CASSLADRGYTF.

This clone was found a few times. The chain couples TRBV6-6 to TRBJ2-5; D gene ambiguous. Germline lookup yields CDR1 MNHNY and CDR2 SVGAGI (reference sequence). The germline V and J ends were trimmed by 8 bases and 8 bases, with 24 bases remaining between them. This CDR3 is 15 amino acids long. CDR3: CASSPTGQRVSTQYF. In DNA form, the CDR3 reads TGTGCCAGCTCCCCAACGGGCCAACGCGTGTCAACCCAGTACTTC.

The chain has TRBV29-1 and TRBJ1-5; D is uncertain. The germline CDR1 and CDR2 sequences are SQVTM and ANQGSEA. The CDR3 has 15 residues. V lost 6 bases to trimming and J lost 1 base, with 16 bases between them. The CDR3 region has the DNA TGCAGCGTAATACCAGACGGGGTGAGCAATCAGCCCCAGCATTTT. Amino acid sequence: CSVIPDGVSNQPQHF.

This clone was picked up a small number of times. This specimen includes other DNA sequences encoding the same CDR3. V usage is TRBV9 and J usage is TRBJ2-7, with D possibly matching TRBD2 (6 bases). Trimming shortened V by 0 bases and J by 5 bases, and 15 bases separated the two germline ends. Germline V gives CDR1 SGDLS, CDR2 YYNGEE. The CDR3 has 15 residues. CDR3 loop: CASSVGQGRRDEQYF. The DNA of the CDR3 is TGTGCCAGCAGCGTAGGGCAGGGAAGGAGGGACGAGCAGTACTTC.

This chain joins TRBV28 and TRBJ2-7, with a tentative D call TRBD2 (7 bases). Germline lookup yields CDR1 MDHEN and CDR2 SYDVKM. Trimming took off 3 bases at V and 3 bases at J, with 12 bases between the two ends. The CDR3 length is 14 residues. The DNA for the CDR3 is TGTGCCAGCAGTTTGGCGGGGGACATCTACGAGCAGTACTTC. It is translated as CASSLAGDIYEQYF.

V gene TRBV18 combines with J gene TRBJ2-2; D gene uncertain. V lost 0 bases, J lost 4 bases, and 6 bases lay in between. CDR3 size: 14 residues. The germline CDR1 and CDR2 sequences are KGHSH and LQKENI. For the CDR3, the DNA is TGTGCCAGCTCACCACCCGCCGGCACCGGGGAGCTGTTTTTT. Translation gives CASSPPAGTGELFF.

V is TRBV7-2 and J is TRBJ2-1; 11 bases line up with TRBD2. Germline V gives CDR1 SGHTA, CDR2 FQGNSA. The V and J ends lost 2 bases and 9 bases, in that order; junction bases with no gene match: 6. The CDR3 runs 15 residues. CDR3 nucleotide sequence: TGTGCCAGCAGCTTAACTAGCGGGGGCCGCGGTGAGCAGTTCTTC. This codes for CASSLTSGGRGEQFF.

The rearrangement joins TRBV9 to TRBJ1-6, with 7 nucleotides matching TRBD1. The CDR3 has 16 amino acids. Trimming cost V 4 bases and J 6 bases; bases outside gene matches: 10. Germline-derived CDR1 and CDR2 are SGDLS and YYNGEE. For the CDR3, the DNA is TGTGCCAGCAGCCTCCGAGGACAGGAGACTAATTCACCCCTCCACTTT. Its protein product is CASSLRGQETNSPLHF.

V is TRBV4-3 and J is TRBJ2-7; no clear D gene. Trimming stripped 2 bases from V and 3 bases from J, with 17 bases between. The V gene's germline CDR1 is LGHNA and CDR2 YSLEER. This CDR3 is built from 16 residues. CDR3 bases: TGCGCCAGCAGCCAACCCCTTCGAGAGGACCTCTACGAGCAGTACTTC. Translation: CASSQPLREDLYEQYF.